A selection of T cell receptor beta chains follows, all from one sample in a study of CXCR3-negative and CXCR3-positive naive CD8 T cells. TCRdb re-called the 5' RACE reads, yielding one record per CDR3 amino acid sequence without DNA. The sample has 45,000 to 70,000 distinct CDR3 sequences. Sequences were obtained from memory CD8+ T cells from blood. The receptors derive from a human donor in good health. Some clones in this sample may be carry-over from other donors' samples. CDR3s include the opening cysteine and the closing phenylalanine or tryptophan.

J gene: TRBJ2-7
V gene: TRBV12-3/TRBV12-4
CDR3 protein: CASSLKLASGVDEQYF

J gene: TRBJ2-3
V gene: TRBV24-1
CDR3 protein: CATSDVGLAARAQYF

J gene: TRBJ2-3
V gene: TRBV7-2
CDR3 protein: CASSLVAGGGPHTDTQYF

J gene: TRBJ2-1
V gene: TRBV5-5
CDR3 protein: CASSFPEGPYNEQFF

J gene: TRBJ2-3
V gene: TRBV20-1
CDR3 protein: CSARDMGQNTDTQYF

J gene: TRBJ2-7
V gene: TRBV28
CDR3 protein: CASSPPDSTYEQYF

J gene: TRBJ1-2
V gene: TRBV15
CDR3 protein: CATSSNELGVRGDYGYTF

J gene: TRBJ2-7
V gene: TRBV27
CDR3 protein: CASSLEGLEQYF

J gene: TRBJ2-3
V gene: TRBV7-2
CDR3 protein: CAISGVVDTQYF

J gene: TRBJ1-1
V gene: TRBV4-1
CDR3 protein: CASSPRQARGAEAFF

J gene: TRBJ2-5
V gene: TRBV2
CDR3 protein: CASRVTGAQETQYF

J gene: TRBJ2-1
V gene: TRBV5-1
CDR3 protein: CASRKGVTDPLYNEQFF

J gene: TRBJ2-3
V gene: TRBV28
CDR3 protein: CASSLLGITDTQYF

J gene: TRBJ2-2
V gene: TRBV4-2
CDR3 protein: CASSQSEEVGELFF

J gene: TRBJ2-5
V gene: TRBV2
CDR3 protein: CASSHVTSGWETQYF

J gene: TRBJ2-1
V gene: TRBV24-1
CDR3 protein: CATSAPLPGRSYNEQFF

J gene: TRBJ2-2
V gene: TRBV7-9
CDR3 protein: CASSSTTTGGTGELFF

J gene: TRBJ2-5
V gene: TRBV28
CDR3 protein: CASSPRTGAYQETQYF

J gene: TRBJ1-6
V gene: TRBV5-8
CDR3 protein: CASSSLDYSPLHF

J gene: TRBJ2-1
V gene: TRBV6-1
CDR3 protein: CASSDVSGAPDEQFF

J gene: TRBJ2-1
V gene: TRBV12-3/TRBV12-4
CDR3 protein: CASETGNEQFF

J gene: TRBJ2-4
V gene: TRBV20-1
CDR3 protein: CSAPGTSGETNIQYF

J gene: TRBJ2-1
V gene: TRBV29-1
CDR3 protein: CSVEDWRGADNEQFF

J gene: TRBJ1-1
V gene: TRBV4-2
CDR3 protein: CASSLYYTEAFF

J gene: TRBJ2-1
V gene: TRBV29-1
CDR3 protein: CSVEARGGGEQFF

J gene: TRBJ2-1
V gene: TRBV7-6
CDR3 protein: CASSLLLGHGAKHNEQFF

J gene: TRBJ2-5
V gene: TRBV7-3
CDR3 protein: CASSLNGGSYQETQYF

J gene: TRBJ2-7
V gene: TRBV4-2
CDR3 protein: CASSQFNLEGVSYEQYF

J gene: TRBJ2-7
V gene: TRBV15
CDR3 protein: CATSAQRLYEQYF